The clone carrying this T cell receptor beta chain was seen at least ten times. What it binds is not known. TCRdb itself ran the reads through MiXCR, one entry per CDR3 protein. The data contain roughly 120,000 distinct CDR3 sequences, 30% to 40% of them singletons. This sample stems from a study of T cell repertoires in cytomegalovirus infection. Findings and caveats of the study: CMV-specific HLA-C-restricted TCR beta clonotypes dominated the ex vivo response.

CDR3 length: 15 residues. Germline trimming cut 1 base from V and 5 bases from J; bases unmatched to any gene: 5. Germline lookup yields CDR1 SGHVS and CDR2 FNYEAQ. This clonotype was obtained from a human donor in good health (CMV status not recorded). Some clones in this sample may be carry-over from other donors' samples. Sequenced here: CD8+ T cells from cultured PBMCs, sampled from culture after CMV antigen stimulation. The chain uses TRBV7-6 and TRBJ2-1; 7 nucleotides match TRBD2. CDR3 bases: TGTGCCAGCAGCTTAGAAGGACTAGGAAACAATGAGCAGTTCTTC. Protein: CASSLEGLGNNEQFF.